The source of this TCR beta chain is a study of cytomegalovirus exposure and HLA in healthy donors. Study observations and caveats: Common viral pathogens seemed to be connected with several of the most significant clusters, according to a later analysis.

The germline CDR1 and CDR2 sequences are SSHAT and FNYEAQ (reference sequence). The CDR3 extends over 15 amino acids. The PCR contained 60 Vbeta and 13 Jbeta primers. Assay used: immunoSEQ multiplex PCR; TCRdb lists only in-frame clones, some missing. The data contain roughly 200,000 clones, 76% of them singletons. Concerning this clone itself: Antigen specificity is unknown. At one boundary the junction diverges from the germline segment, which might be a read error.

The receptor was isolated from a man younger than 35 in good health and CMV-seronegative. The J gene is TRBJ2-5, the V gene TRBV7-7, with 8 positions matching TRBD2. The sample comprised PBMCs. The CDR3 region has the DNA TGTGCTAGCAGCTTGGCGGGGGGCGGGCGAGAGACCCAGTACTTC. Protein: CASSLAGGGRETQYF. Complete variable domain (other parts from reference TRBV7-7 and TRBJ2-5): GAGVSQSPRYKVTKRGQDVTLRCDPISSHATLYWYQQALGQGPEFLTYFNYEAQPDKSGLPSDRFSAERPEGSISTLTIQRTEQRDSAMYRCASSLAGGGRETQYFGPGTRLLVL.